The 21 T cell receptor beta chains below come from one sample, sequenced in a study of CD8 T cells in ankylosing spondylitis. TCRdb re-derived calls from the 5' RACE reads in MiXCR, one entry per CDR3 protein. The sample lists 200,000 to 300,000 distinct CDR3 sequences, about 24% occurring once. The source material was blood, either unsorted or a sorted T cell fraction (not recorded which). These receptor sequences come from a male donor with ankylosing spondylitis or in good health (not recorded which).

The chain employs TRBV27 and TRBJ2-2; D unclear. The CDR3 covers 16 residues. Trimming stripped 5 bases from V and 4 bases from J, with 17 bases between. The germline V gene has CDR1 MNHEY and CDR2 SMNVEV (reference sequence). CDR3 protein: CASSPPPYRVTGELFF. The CDR3 DNA sequence: TGTGCCAGCAGTCCCCCCCCGTACAGAGTCACCGGGGAGCTGTTTTTT.

The V gene is TRBV29-1, the J gene TRBJ2-5, with D perhaps matching TRBD1 (6 bases). The V gene's germline CDR1 is SQVTM and CDR2 ANQGSEA. V was clipped by 6 bases and J by 2 bases, with 13 bases between them. This CDR3 spans 13 amino acids. CDR3 sequence: CSVAWTAQETQYF. Here the CDR3 DNA reads TGCAGCGTCGCTTGGACAGCACAAGAGACCCAGTACTTC.

In its sample, this clonotype was seen a few times. The V gene is TRBV10-3, the J gene TRBJ1-2; no firm D call. The germline V gene encodes CDR1 ENHRY and CDR2 SYGVKD. The length of the CDR3 is 13 residues. V lost 4 bases, J lost 3 bases, and 9 bases lay in between. The CDR3 DNA sequence: TGTGCCATCAGTGGTGGACTTGACTATGGCTACACCTTC. Translation gives CAISGGLDYGYTF.

The table lists this clonotype with a few counts. This CDR3 reads CSAVGQSQETQYF. DNA of the CDR3: TGCAGTGCGGTCGGACAATCCCAAGAGACCCAGTACTTC. The genes are TRBV20-1 and TRBJ2-5; TRBD1 is a possible D gene (5 bases). Trimming took off 6 bases at V and 1 base at J, with 12 bases between the two ends. CDR1 DFQATT and CDR2 SNEGSKA come from the germline V gene (reference sequence). This CDR3 contains 13 residues.

This clonotype was observed at least ten times. The chain recombines TRBV20-1 with TRBJ2-2; 12 bases line up with TRBD2. V dropped 3 bases and J dropped 0; count of bases not matched to a gene: 5. The CDR3 contains 17 residues. Germline assignment: CDR1 DFQATT and CDR2 SNEGSKA (reference sequence). The CDR3 DNA reads as TGCAGTGCTAGGGGCTCTAGCGGGGGGGCGAACACCGGGGAGCTGTTTTTT. The encoded protein is CSARGSSGGANTGELFF.

This clonotype came up a few times. V gene TRBV20-1 combines with J gene TRBJ2-3; 8 nucleotides agree with TRBD1. Germline CDR1 reads DFQATT; CDR2 reads SNEGSKA (reference sequence). Unmatched junction bases numbered 9, after V lost 6 bases and J lost 4 bases. The CDR3 runs to 14 residues. CDR3 nucleotide sequence: TGCAGTGCAAACGGACAGGGAAGGGCAGATACGCAGTATTTT. Its translation is CSANGQGRADTQYF.

This clonotype has ten or more counts. This chain connects TRBV7-9 to TRBJ2-3; 7 bases fit TRBD1. The J segment lost 0 bases and the V segment lost 1 base, leaving 1 base of the junction unmatched. The germline V gene encodes CDR1 SEHNR and CDR2 FQNEAQ (reference sequence). The CDR3 consists of 15 residues. In nucleotides, the CDR3 is TGTGCCAGCAGCTTAGGGACAGGCAGCACAGATACGCAGTATTTT. It specifies CASSLGTGSTDTQYF. Full variable domain (remainder filled in from reference TRBV7-9 and TRBJ2-3): DTGVSQNPRHKITKRGQNVTFRCDPISEHNRLYWYRQTLGQGPEFLTYFQNEAQLEKSRLLSDRFSAERPKGSFSTLEIQRTEQGDSAMYLCASSLGTGSTDTQYFGPGTRLTVL.

This chain uses TRBV2 with TRBJ2-7; TRBD2 agrees at 7 bases. CDR3 length equals 12 residues. V shed 11 bases, J shed 10 bases, and the junction held 14 bases outside the gene matches. Germline assignment: CDR1 SNHLY and CDR2 FYNNEI. The CDR3: CAGGTTVTQQYF. In nucleotides, the CDR3 is TGTGCCGGGGGGACTACCGTTACGCAACAGTACTTC.

This clonotype was picked up many times. V is TRBV29-1 and J is TRBJ2-7, with D tentatively TRBD1 (5 bases). Germline CDR1 reads SQVTM; CDR2 reads ANQGSEA. V was shortened by 7 bases and J by 1 base, with 11 bases between the two germline ends. The CDR3 is made up of 12 amino acids. The CDR3 DNA reads as TGCAGCGCGACGACAGATTCCTACGAGCAGTACTTC. Translating it yields CSATTDSYEQYF.

This clonotype was detected ten times or more. The chain links TRBV29-1 to TRBJ2-7, with 8 bases matching TRBD2. This CDR3 region has 16 residues. Germline lookup yields CDR1 SQVTM and CDR2 ANQGSEA. Germline trimming cut 4 bases from V and 2 bases from J; bases unmatched to any gene: 13. The CDR3: CSVVRGSGGVTYEQYF. DNA of the CDR3: TGCAGCGTTGTACGAGGGAGCGGGGGTGTTACCTACGAGCAGTACTTC.

This clonotype has more than one count but fewer than ten. The chain combines TRBV12-3 or TRBV12-4 with TRBJ2-1; tentatively, D is TRBD2 (5 bases). V was pared by 3 bases and J by 4 bases, with 10 bases between. The CDR3 totals 14 residues. CDR3 residues: CASSLKRSYNEQFF. CDR3 DNA: TGTGCCAGCAGTTTGAAGCGGTCTTACAATGAGCAGTTCTTC.

This clonotype has more than one count but fewer than ten. The V gene is TRBV18, the J gene TRBJ2-5, with D possibly TRBD1 on 6 matching bases. V lost 4 bases to trimming and J lost 2 bases, with 11 bases between them. From germline, CDR1 is KGHSH and CDR2 LQKENI. There are 14 residues in the CDR3. CDR3 region: CASSRAQGQETQYF. As DNA, the CDR3 is TGTGCCAGCTCACGGGCACAGGGTCAAGAGACCCAGTACTTC.

This clonotype was seen a few times. The J gene is TRBJ2-5, the V gene TRBV20-1, with a weak D call TRBD2 (5 bases). Trimming cost V 0 bases and J 5 bases, with 16 bases left between them. Germline CDR1 and CDR2: DFQATT and SNEGSKA (reference sequence). CDR3 length equals 15 residues. CDR3 loop: CSARERSRGLETQYF. CDR3 DNA sequence: TGCAGTGCTAGAGAGCGGTCGAGAGGGCTGGAGACCCAGTACTTC.

V gene TRBV12-3 or TRBV12-4 combines with J gene TRBJ2-7; tentative D call: TRBD1 (5 bases). This CDR3 has 15 amino acids. Trimming left V 4 bases short and J 6 bases short, with 19 bases between. The CDR3 nucleotides read TGTGCCAGCAGTTGGGGCACTCCAGCGTCGGGCGAGCAGTACTTC. Protein product: CASSWGTPASGEQYF.

This clonotype was observed many times. The CDR3 nucleotides are TGTGCCAGCAGTTTATCACCGCGGGGGGGCACCGGGGAGCTGTTTTTT. Translating gives CASSLSPRGGTGELFF. The chain links TRBV27 to TRBJ2-2; 9 nucleotides agree with TRBD2. The germline gives CDR1 MNHEY, CDR2 SMNVEV (reference sequence). J was trimmed by 4 bases and V by 0 bases; bases with no gene match: 3. The CDR3 is made up of 16 amino acids.

The chain links TRBV6-2 or TRBV6-3 to TRBJ2-1; D remains unclear. Germline V CDR1 and CDR2: MNHEY, SVGEGT. The length of the CDR3 is 15 residues. V lost 5 bases, J lost 10 bases, and 21 bases lay in between. CDR3 amino acids: CASSDLDSHATEQFF. DNA of the CDR3: TGTGCCAGCAGTGACCTAGACTCCCACGCAACCGAGCAGTTCTTC.

This clonotype was counted a few times. The chain has TRBV12-3 or TRBV12-4 and TRBJ2-7; D is unclear. Trimming pared 3 bases from V and 9 bases from J, leaving 15 bases between. The CDR3 totals 13 residues. CDR3 bases: TGTGCCAGCAGTTTTCCAGGTTTTGGTTGGCAGTACTTC. Amino acids: CASSFPGFGWQYF.

This chain links TRBV18 with TRBJ2-1; D may match TRBD1 or TRBD2 (5 bases each). Trimming removed 6 bases from V and 7 bases from J, with 13 bases in between. This CDR3 is built from 13 residues. From germline, CDR1 is KGHSH and CDR2 LQKENI. The CDR3 DNA reads TGTGCCAGCTCCGACCAAGAGGGGAATGAGCAGTTCTTC. It encodes CASSDQEGNEQFF.

In its sample, this clonotype was seen many times. The chain has TRBV29-1 and TRBJ2-3; possibly TRBD1 or TRBD2 for D (6 bases each). This CDR3 is 14 amino acids long. Trimming pared 4 bases from V and 0 bases from J, leaving 11 bases between. CDR1 is SQVTM, CDR2 ANQGSEA, per germline. This CDR3 is CSVAGGPSTDTQYF. The CDR3 nucleotides read TGCAGCGTTGCTGGGGGGCCGAGCACAGATACGCAGTATTTT.

The genes are TRBV20-1 and TRBJ2-1, with 16 bases matching TRBD2. CDR3 length: 16 residues. With 6 bases clipped from V and 8 bases from J, the junction kept 10 bases outside the gene matches. CDR1 is DFQATT and CDR2 is SNEGSKA in the germline V gene (reference sequence). CDR3 sequence reads: CSALGTSGGARHEQFF. As DNA, the CDR3 is TGCAGTGCACTAGGGACTAGCGGGGGGGCGCGGCATGAGCAGTTCTTC.

The sample holds many counts of this clonotype. The genes are TRBV10-3 and TRBJ1-1; TRBD1 agrees at 7 bases. V shed 6 bases and J 2 bases; nucleotides not matched to a gene: 6. Germline assignment: CDR1 ENHRY and CDR2 SYGVKD. The CDR3 runs 14 residues. The CDR3 region is CAIRGTALNTEAFF. DNA of the CDR3: TGTGCCATCAGGGGGACAGCTCTTAACACTGAAGCTTTCTTT.